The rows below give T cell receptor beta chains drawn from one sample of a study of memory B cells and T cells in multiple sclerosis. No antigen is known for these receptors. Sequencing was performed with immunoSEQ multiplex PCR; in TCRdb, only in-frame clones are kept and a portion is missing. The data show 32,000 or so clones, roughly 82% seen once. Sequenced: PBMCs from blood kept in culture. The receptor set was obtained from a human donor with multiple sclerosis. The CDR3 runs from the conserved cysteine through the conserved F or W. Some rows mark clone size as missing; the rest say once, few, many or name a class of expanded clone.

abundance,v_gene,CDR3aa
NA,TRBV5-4,CASSSQGDYTEAFF
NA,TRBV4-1,CASSQAGLTYNEQFF
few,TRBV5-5,CASSLSRGGRNNEQFF
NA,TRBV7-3,CASSPNGLGTDTQYF
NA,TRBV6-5,CASSQTPRGNYGYTF
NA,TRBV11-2,CATEGGRERETQYF
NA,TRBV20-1,CSARESTEAFF
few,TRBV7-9,CASNHGTGVDEQFF
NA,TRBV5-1,CASSLALMIPGAGANVLTF
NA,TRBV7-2,CASSSLGQNTEAFF
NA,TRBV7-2,CASSLGGVSPLHF
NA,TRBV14,CASSQDLRGGGEQFF
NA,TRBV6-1,CASSELGLGGRWETQYF
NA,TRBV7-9,CASSPGPNQETQYF
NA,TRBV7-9,CASSTGIRDRSYNEQFF
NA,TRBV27,CASSLAATGSYEQYF
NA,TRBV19,CASSPPRITDTQYF
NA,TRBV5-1,CASSLAVLTGSIYNEQFF
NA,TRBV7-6,CASSPGQGSDTQYF
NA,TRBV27,CASSLSQGGTEAFF
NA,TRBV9,CASSSHPTSGPTYEQYF
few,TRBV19,CASKIDGLSNQPQHF
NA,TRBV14,CASSQDTSGRVLYEQYF
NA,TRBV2,CASSPTSVGLQYF
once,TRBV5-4,CASSSGQGGYNEQFF
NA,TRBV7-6,CASSPLAGEGINEQFF
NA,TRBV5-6,CASSKGGGLRTDTQYF
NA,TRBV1,CTSRKQRLCTKRANVLTF
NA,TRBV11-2,CASRGVRGRNWDEQFF
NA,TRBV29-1,CSVVIELQQGPFRAFF
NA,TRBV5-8,CASRFEGAETQYF
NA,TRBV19,CASSIGTGGSDEQYF
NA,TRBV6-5,CASSSRNTEAFF
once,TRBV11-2,CASSLDRSQPQHF
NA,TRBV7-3,CASSAGGPDTQYF
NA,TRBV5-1,CASSLPSGSYNEQFF
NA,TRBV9,CASSVSGSNSGNTIYF
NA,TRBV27,CASSFSGARNQPQHF
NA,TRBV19,CASSMREGRNEQYF
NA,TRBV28,CASSLSGRSYGYTF
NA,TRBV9,CASSVGLASGNTIYF
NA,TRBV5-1,CASSVGGANTEAFF
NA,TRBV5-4,CASSLKVGEGLVGYTF
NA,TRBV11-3,CASSFGTGYNEQFF
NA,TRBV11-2,CASSLRGSGGLTGELFF
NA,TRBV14,CASSQKIGDRGRANEKLFF
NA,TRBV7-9,CASSLEVSNEKLFF
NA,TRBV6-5,CASSYSGRGETQYF
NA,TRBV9,CASSGTSYEQYF
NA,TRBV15,CATSRYPSPSGRGTGELFF
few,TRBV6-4,CASSSQFGSDGYTF
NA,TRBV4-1,CASSQEASTDTQYF
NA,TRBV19,CASTPRTGNTDTQYF
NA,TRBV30,CAWSPGVNTEAFF
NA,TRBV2,CASSENWQTELNTEAFF
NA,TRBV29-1,CSADRNTEAFF
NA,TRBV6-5,CASPPRIRLDTQYF
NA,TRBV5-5,CASSLEAGVWGGELFF
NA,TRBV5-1,CASRLTDSHTEAFF
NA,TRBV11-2,CASRQNFDPSHYGYTF